These 24 T cell receptor beta chains share one sample of origin, sequenced in a study of blood T cell repertoires in COVID-19. Sequenced by immunoSEQ multiplex PCR; TCRdb stores in-frame clones only, minus some. In the table there are a few hundred thousand clones, 86% of which are singletons. Material for sequencing was peripheral blood. The receptors shown here come from a man aged 25 to 40 who had recovered from COVID-19.

This chain uses TRBV5-1 with TRBJ2-5; 15 nucleotides match TRBD2. The CDR3 spans 19 residues. Trimming removed 3 bases from V and 2 bases from J; junction bases left unmatched: 11. The germline CDR1 and CDR2 sequences are SGHRS and YFSETQ. The CDR3 sequence is CASSSGTSGGPHLQETQYF. CDR3 DNA: TGCGCCAGCAGCTCCGGGACTAGCGGGGGGCCCCACCTGCAAGAGACCCAGTACTTC.

The chain links TRBV11-2 to TRBJ1-2; 8 nucleotides match TRBD1. V trimming: 5 bases; J trimming: 8 bases; junction bases outside the gene matches: 13. The CDR3 extends over 15 amino acids. CDR1 SGHAT and CDR2 FQNNGV come from the germline V gene. CDR3: CASSPTGQGFWGYTF. The CDR3 DNA reads as TGTGCCAGCAGCCCCACTGGACAGGGCTTCTGGGGCTACACCTTC.

As concerns this clone: The junction differs from germline at one of its ends, possibly a read error. V usage is TRBV6-5 and J usage is TRBJ1-1, with D possibly TRBD1 on 6 matching bases. The length of the CDR3 is 15 residues. The germline CDR1 and CDR2 sequences are MNHEY and SVGAGI. The CDR3 is CASSFSTQGNAEAFF. CDR3 DNA sequence: TGTGCCAGCAGTTTTAGCACCCAGGGGAACGCTGAAGCTTTCTTT.

The chain couples TRBV20-1 to TRBJ2-3; TRBD1 is a possible D gene (8 bases). Germline CDR1 reads DFQATT; CDR2 reads SNEGSKA (reference sequence). The CDR3 is 17 residues long. V was cut by 3 bases and J by 9 bases, with 28 bases left in between. CDR3 sequence: CSASIRGGGQGAATQYF. In nucleotides, the CDR3 is TGCAGTGCTAGTATTAGAGGGGGAGGGCAGGGGGCGGCCACGCAGTATTTT.

V and J are TRBV6-5 and TRBJ2-7; a weak D match, TRBD1 (5 bases). Deletions cut 6 bases from V and 2 bases from J, with 17 bases between. Germline lookup yields CDR1 MNHEY and CDR2 SVGAGI. The CDR3 has 15 amino acids. The CDR3 loop reads CASSLDTAPTYEQYF. The DNA for the CDR3 is TGTGCCAGCAGCCTGGACACTGCCCCTACCTACGAGCAGTACTTC.

V and J are TRBV30 and TRBJ1-2, with 9 bases aligning to TRBD1. This CDR3 spans 13 amino acids. The V segment lost 6 bases and the J segment 8 bases; nucleotides outside the gene matches: 10. Germline V CDR1 and CDR2: GTSNPN, SVGIG (reference sequence). The CDR3 here is CACPRGQGWGYTF. CDR3 coding DNA: TGTGCCTGCCCTAGAGGACAGGGGTGGGGCTACACCTTC.

The chain links TRBV9 to TRBJ1-2; D uncertain. The CDR3 length is 15 residues. CDR1 and CDR2 (germline): SGDLS, YYNGEE. Trimming stripped 0 bases from V and 2 bases from J, with 11 bases between. The CDR3 DNA reads TGTGCCAGCAGCGTAGGTTCCTGGCAAAACTATGGCTACACCTTC. Translation gives CASSVGSWQNYGYTF.

V usage is TRBV24-1 and J usage is TRBJ2-7; D is ambiguous. V was shortened by 4 bases and J by 6 bases, with 9 bases between the two germline ends. CDR1 and CDR2 (germline): KGHDR, SFDVKD. The CDR3 has 12 residues. The CDR3 is CATSDPLGEQYF. The DNA of the CDR3 is TGTGCCACCAGTGACCCCCTCGGCGAGCAGTACTTC.

The rearrangement links TRBV10-3 to TRBJ1-3; 8 bases line up with TRBD1. V shed 7 bases, J shed 4 bases, and the junction held 9 bases outside the gene matches. The CDR3 length is 15 residues. Germline CDR1 and CDR2: ENHRY and SYGVKD. The DNA of the CDR3 is TGTGCCATCACCGAGACGGGACAGGCCGGAAACACCATATATTTT. This sequence encodes CAITETGQAGNTIYF.

This sequence joins TRBV7-9 and TRBJ2-7; 8 bases match TRBD1. Germline V gene data show CDR1 as SEHNR and CDR2 as FQNEAQ (reference sequence). J gave up 3 bases and V 2 bases, and 6 bases lay outside the gene matches. The CDR3 length is 15 residues. The CDR3 region is CASSLNRGNGYEQYF. In nucleotides, the CDR3 is TGTGCCAGCAGCTTAAACAGGGGGAACGGCTACGAGCAGTACTTC.

This clone was recorded once. The chain couples TRBV5-6 to TRBJ2-1, with D tentatively TRBD2 (5 bases). The V gene lost 1 base and the J gene lost 5 bases, with 16 bases spanning the gap. CDR3 length: 16 residues. Germline values: CDR1 SGHDT, CDR2 YYEEEE. CDR3 region: CASSLYGLVINNEQFF. In DNA form, the CDR3 reads TGTGCCAGCAGCTTGTATGGACTGGTTATCAACAATGAGCAGTTCTTC.

This sequence joins TRBV5-1 and TRBJ2-7, with 9 positions matching TRBD1. V lost 2 bases to trimming and J lost 6 bases; unmatched junction nucleotides: 12. Germline CDR1 reads SGHRS; CDR2 reads YFSETQ. CDR3 length equals 16 residues. The CDR3 reads CASSLNTGTGMGEQYF. CDR3 DNA sequence: TGCGCCAGCAGCTTAAATACCGGGACAGGGATGGGCGAGCAGTACTTC.

The rearrangement uses TRBV27 and TRBJ1-1; the D gene is possibly TRBD1 (6 bases). The CDR3 runs 15 residues. V was clipped by 0 bases and J by 6 bases, with 14 bases between them. CDR1 MNHEY and CDR2 SMNVEV come from the germline V gene (reference sequence). The CDR3 nucleotides are TGTGCCAGCAGTTTATCTAACTTTCCAGGGGCTGAAGCTTTCTTT. It codes for CASSLSNFPGAEAFF.

V usage is TRBV19 and J usage is TRBJ2-1; 9 bases are shared with TRBD1. The V and J ends lost 4 bases and 2 bases, in that order; junction bases with no gene match: 3. The CDR3 has 15 residues. Looked up from germline, CDR1 is LNHDA and CDR2 is SQIVND (reference sequence). The CDR3 nucleotides are TGTGCCAGTAGTAATGGACAGGGGACCTACAATGAGCAGTTCTTC. This codes for CASSNGQGTYNEQFF. The variable domain in full, with the rest retrieved from reference TRBV19 and TRBJ2-1, is DGGITQSPKYLFRKEGQNVTLSCEQNLNHDAMYWYRQDPGQGLRLIYYSQIVNDFQKGDIAEGYSVSREKKESFPLTVTSAQKNPTAFYLCASSNGQGTYNEQFFGPGTRLTVL.

CDR3 sequence (DNA): TGTGCCAGCAGCCCCATATCTTGGTCAGGGACATCCACAGATACGCAGTATTTT. This gives the protein CASSPISWSGTSTDTQYF. The chain has TRBV11-2 and TRBJ2-3; possibly TRBD1 for D (6 bases). Germline loops: CDR1 SGHAT, CDR2 FQNNGV. This CDR3 has 18 amino acids. Deletions cut 5 bases from V and 2 bases from J, with 23 bases between.

V is TRBV6-4 and J is TRBJ1-2; D is possibly TRBD1 (6 bases). V lost 5 bases to trimming and J lost 1 base, with 17 bases between them. The CDR3 is made up of 16 amino acids. Germline V gene data show CDR1 as MRHNA and CDR2 as SNTAGT. Written as DNA, the CDR3 is TGTGCCAGCAGTTTGGACAGAAACCCACTTAACTATGGCTACACCTTC. Protein: CASSLDRNPLNYGYTF.

The gene calls are TRBV28 and TRBJ1-1; D is unresolved. This CDR3 is 12 amino acids long. Germline assignment: CDR1 MDHEN and CDR2 SYDVKM. Deletions cut 3 bases from V and 5 bases from J, with 7 bases between. The CDR3 nucleotides are TGTGCCAGCAGTTTCCTCAGGACTGAAGCTTTCTTT. As protein: CASSFLRTEAFF.

The CDR3 DNA sequence: TGTGCCATCAGTGAGTCGGCAACCTACGAGCAGTACTTC. It specifies CAISESATYEQYF. The chain uses TRBV10-3 and TRBJ2-7, with unresolved D. Germline V CDR1 and CDR2: ENHRY, SYGVKD. This CDR3 has 13 amino acids. With 0 bases removed from V and 2 bases from J, the gap between germline ends came to 5 bases.

The rearrangement links TRBV7-9 to TRBJ1-6, with 10 bases identical to TRBD1. Germline CDR1 is SEHNR and CDR2 is FQNEAQ (reference sequence). This CDR3 spans 15 amino acids. V lost 0 bases to trimming and J lost 10 bases; unmatched junction nucleotides: 3. The CDR3 loop reads CASSLASDRGSPLHF. CDR3 DNA sequence: TGTGCCAGCAGCTTAGCGTCGGACAGGGGGTCACCCCTCCACTTT.

V usage is TRBV27 and J usage is TRBJ2-7; weak D call: TRBD1 (7 bases). Germline V CDR1 and CDR2: MNHEY, SMNVEV (reference sequence). Deletions cut 5 bases from V and 9 bases from J, with 23 bases between. The CDR3 is 15 amino acids. CDR3 in DNA: TGTGCCAGCAGTAAGGCGGACAGGTCCTCGGGGGTGCAGTACTTC. Translation: CASSKADRSSGVQYF.

The chain couples TRBV9 to TRBJ2-1; TRBD2 matches at 8 bases. Trimming cost V 0 bases and J 2 bases; bases outside gene matches: 7. The V gene's germline CDR1 is SGDLS and CDR2 YYNGEE. This CDR3 is 17 amino acids long. The CDR3 DNA is TGTGCCAGCAGCGTAGAAATTCGTAGCGGGACCTACAATGAGCAGTTCTTC. Protein product: CASSVEIRSGTYNEQFF. Full variable domain (remainder filled in from reference TRBV9 and TRBJ2-1): DSGVTQTPKHLITATGQRVTLRCSPRSGDLSVYWYQQSLDQGLQFLIQYYNGEERAKGNILERFSAQQFPDLHSELNLSSLELGDSALYFCASSVEIRSGTYNEQFFGPGTRLTVL.

V and J are TRBV6-2 or TRBV6-3 and TRBJ1-1, with D unresolved. The CDR3 runs 13 residues. CDR1 and CDR2 from the germline V gene are MNHEY and SVGEGT. V lost 3 bases and J lost 0, with 5 bases in between. DNA of the CDR3: TGTGCCAGCAGTTATCCCATGAACACTGAAGCTTTCTTT. It is translated as CASSYPMNTEAFF.

This clone was observed once. The gene calls are TRBV20-1 and TRBJ2-3, with D possibly TRBD2 on 7 matching bases. Germline V gene sequence: CDR1 DFQATT, CDR2 SNEGSKA (reference sequence). The CDR3 length is 15 residues. V dropped 3 bases and J dropped 0 bases, with 13 bases sitting between them. The CDR3 nucleotides are TGCAGTGCTAGTAGCGCGGGGGCCAGCACAGATACGCAGTATTTT. It translates to CSASSAGASTDTQYF.

V usage is TRBV5-1 and J usage is TRBJ2-3, with D perhaps matching TRBD1 (6 bases). This CDR3 is 15 amino acids long. Germline V gene sequence: CDR1 SGHRS, CDR2 YFSETQ. Trimming took 4 bases from V and 5 from J, leaving 17 bases between them. The CDR3: CASSEQTGRGDTQYF. For the CDR3, the DNA is TGCGCCAGCAGCGAACAGACAGGCCGGGGAGATACGCAGTATTTT.